These 25 T cell receptor beta chains originate from one sample sequenced in a study of control samples from healthy donors and cancer patients. TCRdb's copy holds only in-frame clones and misses some; the assay was immunoSEQ multiplex PCR. The table records 65,000 to 80,000 clones, about 89% of them present only once. Sequences were obtained from PBMCs. The receptor set was obtained from a woman in her forties or fifties with colorectal cancer.

The V gene is TRBV4-2, the J gene TRBJ2-4; a weak D match, TRBD2 (6 bases). Trimming removed 0 bases at V and 1 base at J, with 7 bases between. This CDR3 has 15 residues. Germline V gives CDR1 LGHNA, CDR2 YNFKEQ. CDR3 DNA: TGTGCCAGCAGCCAAGATGCGGGGGCCAAAAACATTCAGTACTTC. Protein: CASSQDAGAKNIQYF.

The genes are TRBV5-1 and TRBJ1-4; TRBD1 is a possible D gene (5 bases). CDR3 length: 14 amino acids. Looked up from germline, CDR1 is SGHRS and CDR2 is YFSETQ. Deletions cut 4 bases from V and 8 bases from J, with 15 bases between. CDR3 coding DNA: TGCGCCAGCAGCGTCGGACGGGGGGAGGAAAAACTGTTTTTT. The encoded protein is CASSVGRGEEKLFF.

CDR3 bases: TGTGCCAGCAGTCCCCTTTGGACTAGCGGAGATACGCAGTATTTT. This sequence encodes CASSPLWTSGDTQYF. The chain couples TRBV28 to TRBJ2-3; 10 positions agree with TRBD2. The CDR3 loop spans 15 amino acids. The V and J ends lost 5 bases and 5 bases, in that order; junction bases with no gene match: 7. Germline-derived CDR1 and CDR2 are MDHEN and SYDVKM.

The J gene is TRBJ2-2, the V gene TRBV18; D is possibly TRBD2 (5 bases). This CDR3 is built from 15 residues. Germline CDR1 and CDR2: KGHSH and LQKENI. V was cut by 0 bases and J by 1 base, with 6 bases left in between. The CDR3 region is CASSPPGLNTGELFF. In DNA form, the CDR3 reads TGTGCCAGCTCACCACCAGGACTGAACACCGGGGAGCTGTTTTTT. Filled out from reference TRBV18 and TRBJ2-2, the complete variable domain reads NAGVMQNPRHLVRRRGQEARLRCSPMKGHSHVYWYRQLPEEGLKFMVYLQKENIIDESGMPKERFSAEFPKEGPSILRIQQVVRGDSAAYFCASSPPGLNTGELFFGEGSRLTVL.

This clone has a single count. The chain has TRBV9 and TRBJ1-3; 7 bases are a match to TRBD1. The junction had 10 bases not matched to a gene; V was cut back by 7 bases and J by 0 bases. The CDR3 sequence is 16 residues long. Germline lookup yields CDR1 SGDLS and CDR2 YYNGEE. This CDR3 is CASGGTVGFSGNTIYF. CDR3 sequence (DNA): TGTGCCAGCGGGGGGACAGTAGGATTCTCTGGAAACACCATATATTTT.

This clone is a singleton in its sample. The chain combines TRBV7-3 with TRBJ2-1; the match to TRBD1 covers 7 bases. Germline trimming cut 6 bases from V and 0 bases from J; bases unmatched to any gene: 5. This CDR3 region has 15 residues. The germline V gene encodes CDR1 SGHTA and CDR2 FQGTGA. The CDR3 region is CASRDGTASYNEQFF. CDR3 nucleotides: TGTGCCAGCAGAGACGGGACAGCCTCCTACAATGAGCAGTTCTTC.

The rearrangement links TRBV5-3 to TRBJ1-2; 8 bases align to TRBD1. TRBV5-3 is annotated as an ORF whose role is uncertain. V shed 4 bases, J shed 5 bases, and the junction held 4 bases outside the gene matches. The CDR3 is 13 amino acids. The DNA of the CDR3 is TGTGCCAGAAGCACGGACAGGGATTATGGCTACACCTTC. Residues: CARSTDRDYGYTF.

The chain combines TRBV12-5 with TRBJ1-5; perhaps TRBD1 as D (6 bases). V was trimmed by 0 bases and J by 2 bases, leaving 8 bases between them. Germline V gene lookup returns CDR1 LGHNT and CDR2 FRNRAP. The CDR3 extends over 15 amino acids. Here the CDR3 DNA reads TGTGCTAGTGGTTTGGTACCAGGGGGCAATCAGCCCCAGCATTTT. Encoded protein: CASGLVPGGNQPQHF.

The rearrangement uses TRBV5-1 and TRBJ1-1; 7 bases agree with TRBD1. J was trimmed by 8 bases and V by 4 bases; bases with no gene match: 5. CDR1 is SGHRS and CDR2 is YFSETQ in the germline V gene. CDR3 length equals 12 residues. The CDR3 nucleotides read TGCGCCAGCAGCCCGGGGACAGTCGAAGCTTTCTTT. It codes for CASSPGTVEAFF.

The rearrangement links TRBV20-1 to TRBJ1-2; D remains unclear. Germline CDR1 DFQATT, CDR2 SNEGSKA (reference sequence). There are 12 residues in the CDR3. V shed 3 bases and J shed 6 bases, with 11 bases lying between them. CDR3 sequence: CSASRVPDGYTF. CDR3 DNA: TGCAGTGCTAGTAGGGTCCCGGATGGCTACACCTTC.

This chain joins TRBV2 and TRBJ2-3; possibly TRBD2 for D (5 bases). Trimming left V 1 base short and J 2 bases short, with 16 bases between. Germline CDR1 and CDR2: SNHLY and FYNNEI. The CDR3 covers 17 residues. CDR3 loop: CASSEVARADYTDTQYF. The CDR3 DNA reads TGTGCCAGCAGTGAAGTGGCTAGAGCAGACTACACAGATACGCAGTATTTT.

The chain recombines TRBV5-1 with TRBJ2-5; 13 bases line up with TRBD2. V lost 5 bases and J lost 0; bases outside the gene matches: 4. The CDR3 loop spans 16 amino acids. Germline V gene lookup returns CDR1 SGHRS and CDR2 YFSETQ. This CDR3 is CASRGLAGKNQETQYF. DNA of the CDR3: TGCGCCAGCAGGGGACTAGCGGGAAAGAACCAAGAGACCCAGTACTTC.

The chain carries TRBV7-8 and TRBJ2-5; D may be TRBD2 (6 bases). The germline CDR1 and CDR2 sequences are SGHVS and FQNEAQ. The CDR3 has 17 residues. V shed 3 bases and J shed 0 bases, with 17 bases lying between them. The CDR3: CASSLGGEGGDQETQYF. In DNA, the CDR3 is TGTGCCAGCAGCTTGGGTGGCGAGGGCGGGGACCAAGAGACCCAGTACTTC. Variable domain in full (rest from reference TRBV7-8 and TRBJ2-5): GAGVSQSPRYKVAKRGQDVALRCDPISGHVSLFWYQQALGQGPEFLTYFQNEAQLDKSGLPSDRFFAERPEGSVSTLKIQRTQQEDSAVYLCASSLGGEGGDQETQYFGPGTRLLVL.

The CDR3 region is CASSPVGGVTDTQYF. The CDR3 region has the DNA TGTGCCAGCAGCCCCGTAGGGGGGGTCACAGATACGCAGTATTTT. The rearrangement joins TRBV7-3 to TRBJ2-3; tentative D call: TRBD2 (7 bases). Germline CDR1 is SGHTA and CDR2 is FQGTGA. The CDR3 contains 15 residues. Trimming took off 5 bases at V and 2 bases at J, with 14 bases between the two ends. Filled out from reference TRBV7-3 and TRBJ2-3, the complete variable domain reads GAGVSQTPSNKVTEKGKYVELRCDPISGHTALYWYRQSLGQGPEFLIYFQGTGAADDSGLPNDRFFAVRPEGSVSTLKIQRTERGDSAVYLCASSPVGGVTDTQYFGPGTRLTVL.

The CDR3 nucleotides are TGTGCCTGGAGTGTGGGCACCTACTCTGGAAACACCATATATTTT. Its protein is CAWSVGTYSGNTIYF. The J gene is TRBJ1-3, the V gene TRBV30; D unresolved. The CDR3 sequence is 15 residues long. V lost 0 bases to trimming and J lost 0 bases, with 9 bases between them. Germline V gene sequence: CDR1 GTSNPN, CDR2 SVGIG (reference sequence).

The chain joins TRBV2 to TRBJ1-1; D is unclear. Germline V CDR1 and CDR2: SNHLY, FYNNEI. This CDR3 comprises 15 residues. V gave up 3 bases and J gave up 0 bases, with 11 bases separating them. CDR3 sequence (DNA): TGTGCCAGCAGTGATTCGAGGCAGATGAACACTGAAGCTTTCTTT. Translation gives CASSDSRQMNTEAFF. Using reference TRBV2 and TRBJ1-1 for the parts outside the CDR3, the full variable domain is EPEVTQTPSHQVTQMGQEVILRCVPISNHLYFYWYRQILGQKVEFLVSFYNNEISEKSEIFDDQFSVERPDGSNFTLKIRSTKLEDSAMYFCASSDSRQMNTEAFFGQGTRLTVV.

This chain joins TRBV5-1 and TRBJ2-5; 9 nucleotides agree with TRBD2. Germline CDR1 and CDR2: SGHRS and YFSETQ. The trim removed 4 bases at V and 3 bases at J, leaving 4 bases unmatched. CDR3 length: 14 residues. CDR3 DNA: TGCGCCAGCAGCCCGGTAGCGGGGGAAGAGACCCAGTACTTC. Its translation is CASSPVAGEETQYF.

In nucleotides, the CDR3 is TGTGCCAGCAGTCCTAGACAGAATCAGCCCCAGCATTTT. Its protein product is CASSPRQNQPQHF. This chain uses TRBV27 with TRBJ1-5; tentative D call: TRBD1 (5 bases). Deletions cut 5 bases from V and 4 bases from J, with 9 bases between. Germline CDR1 MNHEY, CDR2 SMNVEV (reference sequence). The CDR3 is 13 residues long.

The chain carries TRBV7-9 and TRBJ1-5; 7 nucleotides match TRBD1. The CDR3 consists of 15 residues. The ends lost 1 base at V and 7 bases at J; junction bases unmatched: 7. Per the germline V gene, CDR1 is SEHNR and CDR2 is FQNEAQ (reference sequence). In nucleotides, the CDR3 is TGTGCCAGCAGCTTAGAAGAGGCAGGGGGACAGCCCCAGCATTTT. Protein product: CASSLEEAGGQPQHF.

This clone showed up just once. The chain links TRBV6-2 or TRBV6-3 to TRBJ1-6; the D gene is possibly TRBD1 (5 bases). Germline V CDR1 and CDR2: MNHEY, SVGEGT. This CDR3 has 16 amino acids. V lost 3 bases and J 8 bases, leaving 17 bases between the germline ends. The CDR3 DNA sequence: TGTGCCAGCAGTTATTGGGGACGTCCAAGAGATTCACCCCTCCACTTT. Translated: CASSYWGRPRDSPLHF.

V gene TRBV19 combines with J gene TRBJ2-1; D is undetermined. Trimming removed 7 bases at V and 3 bases at J, with 7 bases between. CDR3 length equals 12 residues. CDR1 is LNHDA, CDR2 SQIVND, per germline (reference sequence). In DNA form, the CDR3 reads TGTGCCAGTATAGGGATCTACAATGAGCAGTTCTTC. The encoded protein is CASIGIYNEQFF.

The chain links TRBV19 to TRBJ1-5; D gene unclear. CDR1 and CDR2 (germline): LNHDA, SQIVND (reference sequence). There are 13 residues in the CDR3. V lost 7 bases and J 4 bases, leaving 11 bases between the germline ends. The CDR3 is CASTSSGNQPQHF. CDR3 sequence (DNA): TGTGCCAGTACTTCGTCAGGTAATCAGCCCCAGCATTTT.

The chain is built from TRBV7-2 and TRBJ1-1, with a tentative D call TRBD1 (5 bases). The CDR3 runs to 13 residues. CDR1 SGHTA and CDR2 FQGNSA come from the germline V gene. V shed 3 bases and J shed 4 bases, with 9 bases lying between them. The CDR3 DNA sequence: TGTGCCAGCAGCTTGCAGGGTTTCACTGAAGCTTTCTTT. The encoded protein is CASSLQGFTEAFF. Full variable domain (rest looked up from reference TRBV7-2 and TRBJ1-1): GAGVSQSPSNKVTEKGKDVELRCDPISGHTALYWYRQSLGQGLEFLIYFQGNSAPDKSGLPSDRFSAERTGGSVSTLTIQRTQQEDSAVYLCASSLQGFTEAFFGQGTRLTVV.

CDR3 DNA: TGCGCCAGCAGCTTGGCACACGGCGGCGCAACTAATGAAAAACTGTTTTTT. It encodes CASSLAHGGATNEKLFF. J is TRBJ1-4 and V is TRBV5-1; D unresolved. Germline V gene sequence: CDR1 SGHRS, CDR2 YFSETQ. Deletions cut 0 bases from V and 0 bases from J, with 12 bases between. The CDR3 runs to 17 residues.

The genes are TRBV7-9 and TRBJ1-2; 8 bases are shared with TRBD1. Germline assignment: CDR1 SEHNR and CDR2 FQNEAQ (reference sequence). V lost 5 bases, J lost 0 bases, and 5 bases stayed unmatched. The CDR3 extends over 15 amino acids. The chain's CDR3 is CASSQGAMANYGYTF. The CDR3 bases are TGTGCCAGCAGCCAGGGGGCGATGGCTAACTATGGCTACACCTTC. Full variable domain (remainder filled in from reference TRBV7-9 and TRBJ1-2): DTGVSQNPRHKITKRGQNVTFRCDPISEHNRLYWYRQTLGQGPEFLTYFQNEAQLEKSRLLSDRFSAERPKGSFSTLEIQRTEQGDSAMYLCASSQGAMANYGYTFGSGTRLTVV.